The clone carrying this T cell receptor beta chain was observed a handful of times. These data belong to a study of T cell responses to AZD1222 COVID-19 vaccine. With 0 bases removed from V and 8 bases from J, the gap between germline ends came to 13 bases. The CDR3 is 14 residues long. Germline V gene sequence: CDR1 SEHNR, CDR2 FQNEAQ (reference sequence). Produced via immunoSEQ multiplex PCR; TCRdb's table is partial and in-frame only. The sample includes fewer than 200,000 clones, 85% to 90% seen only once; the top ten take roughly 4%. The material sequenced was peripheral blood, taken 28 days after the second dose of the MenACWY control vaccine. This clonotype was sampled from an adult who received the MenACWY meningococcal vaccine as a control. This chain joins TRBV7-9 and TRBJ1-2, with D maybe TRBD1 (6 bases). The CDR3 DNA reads TGTGCCAGCAGCTTAGCGGCCAGGGGAAGGGGCTACACCTTC. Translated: CASSLAARGRGYTF.